This entry is about one TCR beta chain. When the RNA was reverse transcribed, random hexamers were used with an input of about 0.45 to 1 ug. One entry per CDR3 protein, called by TCRdb with MiXCR from the immunoSEQ multiplex PCR reads. In the table there are 200,000 to 250,000 distinct CDR3 sequences, roughly 92% of which are singletons. This sample stems from a study of CD8 T cells in Susac syndrome. Trimming pared 0 bases from V and 9 bases from J, leaving 10 bases between. CDR1 SGHNT and CDR2 YYREEE come from the germline V gene (reference sequence). CDR3 length: 13 amino acids. The study sequenced TCR beta in blood CD8+ and CD4+ T cells.

This rearrangement joins TRBV5-4 to TRBJ2-1; D is unresolved. This receptor was identified in a human donor with multiple sclerosis. The sequenced material came from CD8+ T cells from PBMCs. This chain's CDR3 is CASSLEVHGEQFF. The CDR3, as DNA: TGTGCCAGCAGCTTGGAGGTACATGGTGAGCAGTTCTTC.